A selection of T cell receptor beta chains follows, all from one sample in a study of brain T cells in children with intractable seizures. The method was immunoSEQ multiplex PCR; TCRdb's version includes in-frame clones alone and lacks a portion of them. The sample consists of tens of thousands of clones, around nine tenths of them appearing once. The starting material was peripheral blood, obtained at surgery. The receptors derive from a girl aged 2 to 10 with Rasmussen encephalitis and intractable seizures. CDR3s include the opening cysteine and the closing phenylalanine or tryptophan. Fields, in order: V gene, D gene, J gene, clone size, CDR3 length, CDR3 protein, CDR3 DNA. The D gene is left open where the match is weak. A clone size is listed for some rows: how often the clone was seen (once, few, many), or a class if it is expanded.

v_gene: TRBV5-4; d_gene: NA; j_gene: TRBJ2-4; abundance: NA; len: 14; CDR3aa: CASSASGVGNIQYF; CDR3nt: TGTGCCAGCAGCGCATCAGGGGTCGGAAACATTCAGTACTTC
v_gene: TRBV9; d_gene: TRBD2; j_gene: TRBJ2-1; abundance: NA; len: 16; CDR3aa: CASAGLAGVSYNEQFF; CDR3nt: TGTGCCAGCGCGGGACTAGCGGGAGTCTCCTACAATGAGCAGTTCTTC
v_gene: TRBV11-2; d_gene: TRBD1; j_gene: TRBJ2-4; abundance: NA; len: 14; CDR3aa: CASSTQGTGNIQYF; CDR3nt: TGTGCCAGCAGTACTCAAGGGACAGGCAACATTCAGTACTTC
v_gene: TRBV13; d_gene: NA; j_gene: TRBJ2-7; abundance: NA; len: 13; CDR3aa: CASSPPWGYEQYF; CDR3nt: TGTGCCAGCAGCCCCCCCTGGGGGTACGAGCAGTACTTC
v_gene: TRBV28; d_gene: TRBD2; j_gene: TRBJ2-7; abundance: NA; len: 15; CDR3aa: CASSARAGGPRGGYF; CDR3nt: TGTGCCAGCAGTGCCCGAGCGGGAGGGCCTCGAGGAGGGTACTTC
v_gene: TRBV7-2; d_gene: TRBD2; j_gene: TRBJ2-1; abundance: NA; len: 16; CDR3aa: CASSPDRRGGRNEQFF; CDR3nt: TGTGCCAGCAGTCCTGACCGGCGGGGGGGCCGGAATGAGCAGTTCTTC
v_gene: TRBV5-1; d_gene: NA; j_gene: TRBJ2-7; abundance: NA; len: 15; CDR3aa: CASSLGRGAPYEQYF; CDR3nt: TGCGCCAGCAGCTTGGGTCGAGGGGCCCCCTACGAGCAGTACTTC
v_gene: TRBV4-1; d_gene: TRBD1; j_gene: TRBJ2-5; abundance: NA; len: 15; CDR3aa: CASSSGDRDQETQYF; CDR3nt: TGCGCCAGCAGCAGTGGCGACAGGGATCAAGAGACCCAGTACTTC
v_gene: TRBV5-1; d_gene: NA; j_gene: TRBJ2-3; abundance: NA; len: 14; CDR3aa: CASSLGASTDTQYF; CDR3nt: TGCGCCAGCAGCTTGGGGGCCAGCACAGATACGCAGTATTTT
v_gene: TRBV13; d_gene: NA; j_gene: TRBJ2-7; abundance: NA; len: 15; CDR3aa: CASSLAGKVRHEQYF; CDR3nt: TGTGCCAGCAGCTTAGCCGGAAAAGTTAGACACGAGCAGTACTTC
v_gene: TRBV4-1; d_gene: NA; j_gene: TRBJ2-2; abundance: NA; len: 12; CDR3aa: CASSQGRGELFF; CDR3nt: TGCGCCAGCAGCCAAGGCAGGGGGGAGCTGTTTTTT
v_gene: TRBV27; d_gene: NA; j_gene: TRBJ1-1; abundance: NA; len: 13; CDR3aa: CASSIGSNTEAFF; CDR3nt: TGTGCCAGCAGTATCGGGTCGAACACTGAAGCTTTCTTT
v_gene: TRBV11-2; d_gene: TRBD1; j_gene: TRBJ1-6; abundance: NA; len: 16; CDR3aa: CASSTDRASYNSPLHF; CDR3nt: TGTGCCAGCAGCACCGACAGGGCCTCCTATAATTCACCCCTCCACTTT
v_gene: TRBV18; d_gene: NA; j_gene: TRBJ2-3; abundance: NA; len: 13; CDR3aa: CASSRLDTDTQYF; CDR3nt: TGTGCCAGCTCTCGACTTGATACAGATACGCAGTATTTT
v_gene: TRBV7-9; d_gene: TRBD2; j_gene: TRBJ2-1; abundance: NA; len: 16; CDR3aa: CASRSNLGLADNEQFF; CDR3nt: TGTGCCAGCAGGTCCAACTTGGGACTAGCGGACAATGAGCAGTTCTTC
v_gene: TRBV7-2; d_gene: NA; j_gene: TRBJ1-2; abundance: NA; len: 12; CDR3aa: CASSLTLDGYTF; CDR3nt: TGTGCCAGCAGCTTAACTCTAGATGGCTACACCTTC
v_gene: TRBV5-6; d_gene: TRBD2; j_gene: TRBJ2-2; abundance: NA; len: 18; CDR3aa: CASSSIRVAGDWTGELFF; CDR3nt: TGTGCCAGCAGCTCGATTCGGGTCGCGGGAGACTGGACCGGGGAGCTGTTTTTT
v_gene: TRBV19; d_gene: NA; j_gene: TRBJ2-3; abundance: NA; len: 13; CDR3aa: CASGAGYTDTQYF; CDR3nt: TGTGCCAGCGGAGCCGGGTACACAGATACGCAGTATTTT
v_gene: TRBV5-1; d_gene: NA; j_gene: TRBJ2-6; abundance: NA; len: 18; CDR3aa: CASSLEAAGYSGANVLTF; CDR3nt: TGCGCCAGCAGCTTGGAGGCTGCCGGTTACTCTGGGGCCAACGTCCTGACTTTC
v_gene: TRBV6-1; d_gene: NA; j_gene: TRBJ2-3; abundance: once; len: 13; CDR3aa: CASSEARQSTQYF; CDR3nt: TGTGCCAGCAGTGAAGCCCGGCAGTCTACGCAGTATTTT
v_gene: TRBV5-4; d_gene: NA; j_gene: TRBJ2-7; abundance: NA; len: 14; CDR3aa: CASSLGQGSYEQYF; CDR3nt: TGTGCCAGCAGCTTGGGACAAGGCTCCTACGAGCAGTACTTC
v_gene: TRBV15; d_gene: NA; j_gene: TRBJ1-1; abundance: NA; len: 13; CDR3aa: CATGPGGTTEAFF; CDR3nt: TGTGCCACCGGCCCCGGGGGGACCACTGAAGCTTTCTTT
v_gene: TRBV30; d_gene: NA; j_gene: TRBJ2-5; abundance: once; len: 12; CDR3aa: CAWNAGLGTQYF; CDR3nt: TGTGCCTGGAACGCCGGGTTGGGGACCCAGTACTTC
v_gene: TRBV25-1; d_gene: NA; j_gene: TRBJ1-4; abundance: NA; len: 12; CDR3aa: CASRNRDQKLFF; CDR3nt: TGTGCCAGCAGGAACAGGGATCAAAAACTGTTTTTT